The entry below gives a single TCR beta chain sequence along with its context. No antigen is known for it. Clones were read by immunoSEQ multiplex PCR, and TCRdb kept only the in-frame ones, dropping some. The data hold more than 95,000 clones, with roughly 93% observed a single time. This record comes from a study of graft-versus-host responses after intestinal transplantation. Study summary: Uniformly, recipients were administered anti-thymocyte globulin induction with subsequent tacrolimus and steroids for around 3 years.

Findings and caveats of the study: Within allografts, high graft-versus-host to host-versus-graft clonal ratios were seen among patients with graft-donor T cell macrochimerism. The marrow of recipients harbored GvH clones, and ileum or blood showed some of them first.

Per germline, CDR1 MNHEY and CDR2 SMNVEV (reference sequence). The CDR3 has 13 residues. Between the trimmed V and J ends, which lost 3 bases and 2 bases, there was a span of 8 bases. The V call is TRBV27, the J call TRBJ2-7; D is perhaps TRBD1 (6 bases). This specimen consisted of unstimulated CD8+ T cells sorted from spleen or lymph node cells, obtained before intestinal transplant. This TCR was recovered from a human donor who received an intestinal transplant. CDR3 sequence (DNA): TGTGCCAGCAGTTTTCAGGGGACCTACGAGCAGTACTTC. This encodes CASSFQGTYEQYF.